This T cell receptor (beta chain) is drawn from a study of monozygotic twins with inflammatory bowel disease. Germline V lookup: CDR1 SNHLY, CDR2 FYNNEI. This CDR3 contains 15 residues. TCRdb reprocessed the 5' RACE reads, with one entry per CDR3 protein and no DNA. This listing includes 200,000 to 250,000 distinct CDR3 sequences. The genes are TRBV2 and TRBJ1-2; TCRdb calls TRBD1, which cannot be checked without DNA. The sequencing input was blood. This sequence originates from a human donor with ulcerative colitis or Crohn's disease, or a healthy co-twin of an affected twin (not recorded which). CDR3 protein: CASSEAAGGANGYTF.